This T cell receptor beta chain was captured in a study of blood T cell repertoires in COVID-19. This clone was recorded at least ten times. Sequencing used immunoSEQ multiplex PCR; TCRdb keeps in-frame clones, though not all of them. Here the sample spans 210,000 or so clones, 82% being singletons. This CDR3 is 15 amino acids long. In germline, CDR1 is SGDLS, CDR2 YYNGEE. After removal of 4 bases from V and 6 bases from J, the junction contained 7 bases not matched to a gene. This clonotype was obtained from a woman between 35 and 50 years old with acute or convalescent COVID-19. The chain combines TRBV9 with TRBJ2-7; 13 positions agree with TRBD2. Input material: peripheral blood. CDR3 bases: TGTGCCAGCAGCCCCCGACTAGCGGGGGGCCTCGAGCAGTACTTC. Amino acids: CASSPRLAGGLEQYF.